This T cell receptor (beta chain) was observed in a study of blood T cell repertoires in COVID-19. Measured with immunoSEQ multiplex PCR; TCRdb has only the in-frame clones, and not every one. Among some 150,000 clones listed, about 85% were seen once. CDR1 and CDR2 (germline): LGHNA, YSLEER. The CDR3 is 14 residues long. V gave up 4 bases and J gave up 1 base; unmatched junction bases: 3. Seattle's cohort entered during active infection and was followed longitudinally. Material for sequencing was peripheral blood. The source is a man aged 60-69 years with COVID-19, enrolled during active disease. This chain links TRBV4-3 with TRBJ2-7; TRBD1 aligns across 8 bases. DNA for the CDR3: TGCGCCAGCAGCCTCGGACAGGGATCCTACGAGCAGTACTTC. Encoded protein: CASSLGQGSYEQYF.